This entry lists 21 T cell receptor beta chains sequenced from one sample in a study of T cell responses to AZD1222 COVID-19 vaccine. Profiling relied on immunoSEQ multiplex PCR, and the TCRdb table lists in-frame clones only, not all of them. The data show about 85,000 clones, 80% to 90% seen once. The material sequenced was peripheral blood, taken on day 0 of AZD1222 vaccination. The receptors come from an adult in good health.

This chain links TRBV5-1 with TRBJ1-1; 9 bases agree with TRBD1. Germline CDR1 SGHRS, CDR2 YFSETQ. This CDR3 has 16 amino acids. V was pared by 5 bases and J by 0 bases, with 8 bases of the junction left unmatched. The chain's CDR3 is CASRSTGGGMNTEAFF. In nucleotides, the CDR3 is TGCGCCAGCAGATCGACAGGGGGAGGAATGAACACTGAAGCTTTCTTT.

This clone has more than one count but fewer than ten. The chain couples TRBV28 to TRBJ2-7; no clear D. The V end was cut by 7 bases, the J end by 5 bases, with 15 bases between. Germline loops: CDR1 MDHEN, CDR2 SYDVKM. This CDR3 comprises 13 residues. The CDR3 is CASTLAAQDEQYF. The CDR3 coding sequence is TGTGCCAGCACCCTCGCGGCTCAGGACGAGCAGTACTTC.

The gene calls are TRBV25-1 and TRBJ2-1; possibly TRBD1 for D (6 bases). This CDR3 region has 14 residues. V dropped 7 bases and J dropped 9 bases, with 19 bases sitting between them. Germline loops: CDR1 MGHDK, CDR2 SYGVNS. The CDR3 region has the DNA TGTGCCAGCACGACAGGTGCTCCCCGGGGTGAGCAGTTCTTC. Its protein product is CASTTGAPRGEQFF.

The V and J genes are TRBV29-1 and TRBJ2-7; D not certain. Germline-derived CDR1 and CDR2 are SQVTM and ANQGSEA. The V and J ends lost 3 bases and 6 bases respectively, with 15 bases between them. This CDR3 is built from 13 residues. The CDR3 loop reads CSVELPRLGEQYF. As DNA, the CDR3 is TGCAGCGTTGAGCTTCCCCGTCTGGGCGAGCAGTACTTC.

This chain links TRBV7-3 with TRBJ2-5, with TRBD1 identical over 7 bases. This CDR3 has 14 residues. With V trimmed by 2 bases and J by 5 bases, 5 bases remained unmatched. In germline, CDR1 is SGHTA, CDR2 FQGTGA. CDR3 loop: CASSLGDRPETQYF. In DNA form, the CDR3 reads TGTGCCAGCAGCTTAGGGGACAGACCGGAGACCCAGTACTTC.

The chain combines TRBV19 with TRBJ2-7; a possible D gene is TRBD1 (6 bases). The ends were cut back, 6 bases at V and 5 bases at J, with 14 bases in the middle. Germline CDR1 and CDR2: LNHDA and SQIVND (reference sequence). CDR3 length equals 13 residues. The CDR3 is CASRTRGVNEQYF. The CDR3 nucleotides are TGTGCCAGTAGGACCAGGGGAGTCAACGAGCAGTACTTC. The variable domain in full, completed from reference TRBV19 and TRBJ2-7, reads DGGITQSPKYLFRKEGQNVTLSCEQNLNHDAMYWYRQDPGQGLRLIYYSQIVNDFQKGDIAEGYSVSREKKESFPLTVTSAQKNPTAFYLCASRTRGVNEQYFGPGTRLTVT.

The gene calls are TRBV7-6 and TRBJ1-2; D is undetermined. This CDR3 region has 15 residues. V shed 1 base and J shed 5 bases, with 14 bases lying between them. Germline values: CDR1 SGHVS, CDR2 FNYEAQ. The CDR3 region has the DNA TGTGCCAGCAGCTTAGGAACCAGCTCCCTGTATGGCTACACCTTC. It encodes CASSLGTSSLYGYTF.

The rearrangement links TRBV19 to TRBJ2-5; 9 nucleotides agree with TRBD1. J was trimmed by 5 bases and V by 3 bases; bases with no gene match: 7. This CDR3 contains 15 residues. CDR1 and CDR2 from the germline V gene are LNHDA and SQIVND (reference sequence). The DNA for the CDR3 is TGTGCCAGTAGTATTGGACAGGGGTATGGGGAGACCCAGTACTTC. Its protein product is CASSIGQGYGETQYF.

This chain joins TRBV24-1 and TRBJ2-2; TRBD1 agrees at 8 bases. Trimming removed 3 bases from V and 1 base from J; junction bases left unmatched: 3. This CDR3 region has 16 residues. Germline lookup yields CDR1 KGHDR and CDR2 SFDVKD. CDR3 loop: CATSDPGQGNTGELFF. The CDR3 DNA reads as TGTGCCACCAGTGATCCCGGACAGGGGAACACCGGGGAGCTGTTTTTT.

The chain joins TRBV2 to TRBJ2-5, with 12 bases lining up with TRBD1. Germline V CDR1 and CDR2: SNHLY, FYNNEI. With V trimmed by 3 bases and J by 5 bases, 10 bases remained unmatched. The CDR3 totals 17 residues. The CDR3 nucleotides read TGTGCCAGCAGTGAGGGGACAGGGGGCGTTCGAGGGGAGACCCAGTACTTC. This codes for CASSEGTGGVRGETQYF.

This chain uses TRBV7-4 with TRBJ1-6; tentatively, D is TRBD1 (6 bases). This CDR3 comprises 16 residues. The germline V gene has CDR1 SGHVT and CDR2 SQSDAQ. Trimming pared 1 base from V and 5 bases from J, leaving 12 bases between. CDR3 sequence: CASSLGTQGHNSPLHF. The CDR3 nucleotides read TGTGCCAGCAGCTTAGGGACCCAGGGGCATAATTCACCCCTCCACTTT.

The chain is built from TRBV9 and TRBJ1-1, with D uncertain. This CDR3 spans 14 amino acids. Germline V gene sequence: CDR1 SGDLS, CDR2 YYNGEE. V lost 2 bases, J lost 1 base, and 9 bases lay in between. CDR3 amino acids: CASSVSISNTEAFF. The CDR3 nucleotides are TGTGCCAGCAGCGTCTCGATTTCGAACACTGAAGCTTTCTTT.

The CDR3 here is CASSQSSTGELFF. As DNA, the CDR3 is TGTGCCAGCAGCCAAAGTTCCACCGGGGAGCTGTTTTTT. This chain connects TRBV3-1 (or the pseudogene TRBV3-2) to TRBJ2-2; D ambiguous. V lost 2 bases, J lost 4 bases, and 5 bases lay in between. This CDR3 region has 13 residues. Germline V gives CDR1 LGHDT, CDR2 YNNKEL (reference sequence).

This chain connects TRBV28 to TRBJ1-2, with D possibly TRBD1 on 5 matching bases. CDR3 length: 14 amino acids. Per the germline V gene, CDR1 is MDHEN and CDR2 is SYDVKM. V was pared by 7 bases and J by 4 bases, with 16 bases between. The CDR3 sequence is CASTTGPTGYGYTF. The CDR3 region has the DNA TGTGCCAGCACCACGGGACCGACGGGCTATGGCTACACCTTC.

In DNA form, the CDR3 reads TGTGCCAGCAGTGATCGGACACCGAACACCGGGGAGCTGTTTTTT. Protein product: CASSDRTPNTGELFF. The chain employs TRBV6-1 and TRBJ2-2; possibly TRBD1 for D (5 bases). Germline V gene data show CDR1 as MNHNS and CDR2 as SASEGT. The CDR3 is 15 amino acids. The V end lost 3 bases, the J end lost 0 bases, and 8 bases lay between the germline ends.

This chain joins TRBV9 and TRBJ1-4; the D gene is possibly TRBD1 (5 bases). Germline loops: CDR1 SGDLS, CDR2 YYNGEE. CDR3 length: 17 amino acids. The ends were cut back, 2 bases at V and 5 bases at J, with 19 bases in the middle. This CDR3 is CASSVEGSGSLNEKLFF. DNA for the CDR3: TGTGCCAGCAGCGTTGAGGGGTCGGGCAGCTTAAATGAAAAACTGTTTTTT.

The V and J genes are TRBV7-9 and TRBJ2-1, with D maybe TRBD2 (5 bases). V lost 10 bases and J lost 5, with 15 bases in between. The CDR3 contains 13 residues. Germline CDR1 reads SEHNR; CDR2 reads FQNEAQ (reference sequence). CDR3 nucleotide sequence: TGTGCCACATCGGGATACTTAGACAATGAGCAGTTCTTC. Its translation is CATSGYLDNEQFF.

The chain has TRBV6-2 or TRBV6-3 and TRBJ1-5, with D perhaps matching TRBD1 (5 bases). The CDR3 runs to 13 residues. Germline V gene sequence: CDR1 MNHEY, CDR2 SVGEGT. V gave up 7 bases and J gave up 6 bases, with 13 bases separating them. The CDR3 nucleotides are TGTGCCAGCACCCCCCAGGGCTTTCAGCCCCAGCATTTT. Translation gives CASTPQGFQPQHF.

This clone has only one observation. V usage is TRBV19 and J usage is TRBJ1-2; 8 bases line up with TRBD1. The CDR3 has 15 amino acids. Germline V gene lookup returns CDR1 LNHDA and CDR2 SQIVND (reference sequence). Unmatched junction bases numbered 10, after V lost 3 bases and J lost 7 bases. This chain's CDR3 is CASSIGPGGDGGYTF. CDR3 in DNA: TGTGCCAGTAGTATTGGCCCAGGGGGCGATGGTGGCTACACCTTC.

CDR3 DNA sequence: TGTGCCAGCAGCCAAGCCGGGGAGCTGTTTTTT. Translated: CASSQAGELFF. The chain joins TRBV3-1 (or the pseudogene TRBV3-2) to TRBJ2-2; no reliable D call. V lost 1 base, J lost 6 bases, and 0 bases lay in between. The CDR3 is 11 amino acids. In germline, CDR1 is LGHDT, CDR2 YNNKEL (reference sequence).

The chain is built from TRBV20-1 and TRBJ2-3; D gene uncertain. Trimming left V 3 bases short and J 4 bases short, with 5 bases between. Germline V gene data show CDR1 as DFQATT and CDR2 as SNEGSKA (reference sequence). The CDR3 sequence is 11 residues long. CDR3: CSARVSDTQYF. The DNA for the CDR3 is TGCAGTGCTAGGGTGTCAGATACGCAGTATTTT.